This record covers a single T cell receptor (beta chain). This clonotype was observed many times. What antigen it recognizes has not been identified. No much larger clone exists at a distance of one base, and base qualities are not known. The CDR3 spans 15 residues, from the cysteine through the phenylalanine. The read is trimmed to its CDR3 DNA, 45 bases read in frame from base 1. The germline V gene gives CDR1 as MNHNS and CDR2 as SASEGT. From V the trimming removes 2 bases and from J it removes 2 bases, while the gene matches leave 0 bases of the junction unaccounted for. This sample is part of a study of human T cells and chemical hapten exposure (dated by TCRdb to the early 2020s). Concerning the study at large: For sensitization, 2% DPC in acetone was applied to a roughly 2 cm by roughly 2 cm area of upper inner arm skin. Patients additionally received weekly therapeutic DPC doses to the scalp throughout the roughly 26-week study period. Patch testing on the upper back used Finn chambers containing 0.01% DPC, with scoring done after 6 days according to International Contact Dermatitis Research Group standards. The patient cohort, mostly female, included alopecia areata with under or over 50% scalp involvement, alopecia totalis and alopecia universalis. Libraries were combined into a pool for sequencing, and differences in TCR yield between samples came mainly from small differences in library volumes within the pool. Peripheral blood TCR repertoire changes were tracked in vivo in alopecia patients during primary and secondary sensitization to the hapten diphenylcyclopropenone (DPC). Patient blood was sampled pre-sensitization (week 0) and at 2, 6 and about 24 weeks after DPC sensitization. Twenty-nine alopecia patients provided blood for TCR sequencing at one to four time points (pre-sensitization, 2, 6 and 24 weeks).

The paper as a whole reports these results and caveats: After repeated subsampling, the strength of the expansion versus patch-test correlation and the threshold at which it became significant changed. The number of TCRs above 1 in 1000 frequency did not change with DPC sensitization; there was no evidence of global repertoire structure alterations. All patients had alopecia, a presumed autoimmune disease, so their immune response might differ from that of healthy individuals. Patch test score was positively correlated with the number of PT1 expanded TCRs, with significance at thresholds 8, 16 and 32 but not at 4. Expanded TCRs formed significantly more large CDR3 similarity clusters than pre-sensitization or healthy control sets, consistent with antigen-driven responses.

The library came from RACE. The sequencer listed for this sample is NextSeq 500. Library preparation attached unique molecular identifiers to individual cDNA molecules for quantitative, reproducible TCR counting. Each blood RNA sample was used to sequence both TCR alpha and TCR beta chains. Turning to the authors' computational methods: A median of around 96,000 TCRs per sample was observed, with a range of roughly 20,000 to 700,000. V, J and CDR3 annotation of the TCR reads was carried out using the Decombinator software suite. To make PS versus PT1 abundance plots, every sample was subsampled to the same number of TCRs (28,000). Expanded TCRs were defined as absent before sensitization and observed at least eight times at the 2-week time point. The public reads were run again by TCRdb, first through fastp at Q25 and then through MiXCR, and only productive beta chains were kept. Rows with a matching CDR3 protein are joined into one entry that keeps the most common DNA and genes. Here the V and J calls rest on TCRdb's processing, not on the authors' analysis. Recorded for this sample are tens of thousands of distinct CDR3 sequences; about 8.9% of them occurred a single time. The top ten clonotypes cover approximately 15% of the sample.

What the time point label conveys for this sample: patch test 2, 6 weeks after DPC sensitization. Sample treatment or condition, as interpreted from the label and publication: therapeutic diphenylcyclopropenone sensitization with weekly scalp DPC. Blood at each patch-test visit was drawn before the patch test was applied. To be eligible, patients had to be aged 18 to 70, diagnosed with alopecia and judged suitable for DPC therapy, while pregnant patients were excluded. Unfractionated whole blood was collected in Tempus Blood RNA tubes, and total RNA was extracted from that blood. The sequenced sample was whole blood, obtained in connection with sensitization to the hapten diphenylcyclopropenone (DPC). The receptor comes from a woman in her 40s with alopecia areata. Some clones in this sample may be carry-over from other donors' samples. The sequence joins TRBV6-1 to TRBJ2-7; 13 central nucleotides agree with TRBD2. Here the CDR3 is given as CASSETSGGAYEQYF. The DNA reads TGTGCCAGCAGTGAAACTAGCGGGGGGGCCTACGAGCAGTACTTC.